This T cell receptor (beta chain) appears in the sequencing data of a study of blood T cells in healthy people across ages. As for the study in general: About one barcoded beta molecule was captured per two T cells (by template switching). Study-wide results and limits: Naive CD4+ cells and diversity were both higher in long-lived donors than in aged donors.

This CDR3 comprises 15 residues. The V gene's germline CDR1 is DFQATT and CDR2 SNEGSKA (reference sequence). Trimming stripped 1 base from V and 5 bases from J, with 14 bases between. In the case of this clonotype: Its antigen remains unknown.

Combining a sample-barcoded 5' primer with a J-beta primer mix, a second PCR ran for roughly 7 to 12 cycles. TCRdb analysed the 5' RACE reads with MiXCR anew, one entry per CDR3 protein. The sample includes 750,000 or so distinct CDR3 sequences, 20% to 25% of them seen just once. These same data were also listed under a study on T cells of mothers and their children.

Sequenced: blood. The TCR comes from a boy under 18 in good health. The chain recombines TRBV20-1 with TRBJ1-4; D remains ambiguous. CDR3 sequence: CSARAFGDLNEKLFF. The CDR3 DNA follows: TGCAGTGCTAGAGCCTTTGGTGACCTCAATGAAAAACTGTTTTTT.